This passage covers 10 T cell receptor beta chains from one sample sequenced in a study of blood T cell repertoires in COVID-19 (dated by TCRdb to 2020 to 2022). The receptor library was made with the immunoSEQ multiplex PCR assay. TCRdb re-hosts the immuneACCESS table, in-frame sequences only. Its copies lack some clones; in the studies checked, an unresolved V gene accounts for under half of them, and the cause for the rest is not known. The table for this sample lists about 40,000 clones; 89% of them were counted only once. In total, the top ten clones hold roughly 0.4% of the sample. Sequences were obtained from peripheral blood. These receptors were obtained from a human donor in a cohort sampled during active COVID-19.

This chain links TRBV6-5 with TRBJ2-7, with D unresolved. The CDR3 sequence is 14 residues long. V was shortened by 10 bases and J by 0 bases, with 16 bases between the two germline ends. Germline CDR1 and CDR2: MNHEY and SVGAGI. The DNA of the CDR3 is TGTGCCACCTCATCCGGCAGGAACTCCTACGAGCAGTACTTC. Amino acid sequence: CATSSGRNSYEQYF.

The genes are TRBV6-2 or TRBV6-3 and TRBJ1-6; tentative D call: TRBD1 (5 bases). Germline CDR1 MNHEY, CDR2 SVGEGT. V dropped 2 bases and J dropped 0 bases, with 11 bases sitting between them. The CDR3 is 17 residues long. CDR3 sequence reads: CASSYGPGISYNSPLHF. The CDR3 nucleotides are TGTGCCAGCAGTTACGGGCCAGGGATCTCCTATAATTCACCCCTCCACTTT.

The chain carries TRBV11-2 and TRBJ2-7, with D perhaps matching TRBD2 (7 bases). Germline V gene data show CDR1 as SGHAT and CDR2 as FQNNGV. The CDR3 extends over 18 amino acids. The ends were cut back, 1 base at V and 2 bases at J, with 21 bases in the middle. CDR3 coding DNA: TGTGCCAGCAGCTTAGTTCGCGGCTCTGCGGGGGCCGCCTACGAGCAGTACTTC. Its translation: CASSLVRGSAGAAYEQYF.

CDR3 sequence (DNA): TGTGCCAGCAGCCAAGATCTAAGACAGGGAGGCTACACCTTC. Protein: CASSQDLRQGGYTF. The chain carries TRBV3-1 (or the pseudogene TRBV3-2) and TRBJ1-2; TRBD1 aligns across 7 bases. The germline CDR1 and CDR2 sequences are LGHDT and YNNKEL (reference sequence). The J segment lost 8 bases and the V segment lost 0 bases, leaving 6 bases of the junction unmatched. The CDR3 has 14 amino acids.

The chain carries TRBV5-6 and TRBJ2-2, with D perhaps TRBD1 (5 bases). Germline CDR1 is SGHDT and CDR2 is YYEEEE. Trimming stripped 1 base from V and 3 bases from J, with 13 bases between. There are 16 residues in the CDR3. CDR3 DNA sequence: TGTGCCAGCAGCTTGAAACAGGCACGGTACACCGGGGAGCTGTTTTTT. Its translation is CASSLKQARYTGELFF.

The V and J genes are TRBV10-3 and TRBJ1-1; TRBD1 is a possible D gene (5 bases). V lost 3 bases and J lost 4, with 12 bases in between. The CDR3 is 14 residues long. CDR1 is ENHRY, CDR2 SYGVKD, per germline. CDR3 nucleotide sequence: TGTGCCATCAGTGATCAAACCCAGGGCACTGAAGCTTTCTTT. Translation: CAISDQTQGTEAFF.

This clone was detected only once. This rearrangement joins TRBV6-2 or TRBV6-3 to TRBJ2-7; tentatively, D is TRBD1 (6 bases). V was clipped by 2 bases and J by 1 base, with 12 bases between them. The germline gives CDR1 MNHEY, CDR2 SVGEGT. The length of the CDR3 is 15 residues. The chain's CDR3 is CASSYTGTPSYEQYF. DNA of the CDR3: TGTGCCAGCAGTTACACCGGGACACCTTCCTACGAGCAGTACTTC.

J is TRBJ1-2 and V is TRBV5-1, with 7 positions matching TRBD1. V dropped 4 bases and J dropped 4; count of bases not matched to a gene: 13. Per germline, CDR1 SGHRS and CDR2 YFSETQ. The CDR3 covers 16 residues. CDR3 nucleotides: TGCGCCAGCAGCCCCCGTTCCGGGACAGAGGGCTATGGCTACACCTTC. Its translation: CASSPRSGTEGYGYTF.

This chain joins TRBV5-8 and TRBJ2-7; D is possibly TRBD2 (8 bases). Trimming removed 2 bases from V and 5 bases from J, with 14 bases in between. The CDR3 sequence is 14 residues long. CDR1 and CDR2 from the germline V gene are SGHTS and YDEGEE. CDR3 nucleotides: TGTGCCAGCAGCTTCCCGGGAGGGGGCAACGAGCAGTACTTC. As protein: CASSFPGGGNEQYF.

The gene calls are TRBV3-1 (or the pseudogene TRBV3-2) and TRBJ1-1; D possibly corresponds to TRBD1 (5 bases). The V end lost 0 bases, the J end lost 5 bases, and 16 bases lay between the germline ends. The length of the CDR3 is 16 residues. The germline V gene encodes CDR1 LGHDT and CDR2 YNNKEL (reference sequence). CDR3 protein: CASSQEGEGSGTEAFF. The CDR3 nucleotides read TGTGCCAGCAGCCAAGAGGGGGAGGGGTCGGGAACTGAAGCTTTCTTT.